Presented here are 29 T cell receptor beta chains from one specimen sequenced in a study of blood T cell repertoires in COVID-19. Method: immunoSEQ multiplex PCR; TCRdb's copy keeps in-frame clones and lacks some. The table lists around 320,000 clones, around nine tenths of them singletons. Sequencing was performed on peripheral blood. These receptors came from a woman in her 30s with COVID-19, enrolled during active disease.

J is TRBJ1-2 and V is TRBV27, with a possible D match to TRBD1 (5 bases). From germline, CDR1 is MNHEY and CDR2 SMNVEV (reference sequence). The CDR3 has 15 amino acids. V lost 1 base, J lost 7 bases, and 16 bases lay in between. The DNA of the CDR3 is TGTGCCAGCAGTTTATACCCCCCGGGGGTAGGTGGCTACACCTTC. This encodes CASSLYPPGVGGYTF.

The chain is built from TRBV11-2 and TRBJ1-1; possibly TRBD1 for D (5 bases). The CDR3 is 14 residues long. Germline V gene lookup returns CDR1 SGHAT and CDR2 FQNNGV. V lost 0 bases and J lost 5, with 10 bases in between. Here the CDR3 DNA reads TGTGCCAGCAGCTTAGAAAGGGGTGGAACTGAAGCTTTCTTT. Translated, it gives CASSLERGGTEAFF.

The V call is TRBV7-2, the J call TRBJ1-2; D is ambiguous. V gave up 1 base and J gave up 0 bases, with 6 bases separating them. The CDR3 extends over 14 amino acids. CDR1 and CDR2 from the germline V gene are SGHTA and FQGNSA. DNA of the CDR3: TGTGCCAGCAGCTTAGAACACACTAACTATGGCTACACCTTC. It translates to CASSLEHTNYGYTF.

The chain is built from TRBV5-6 and TRBJ2-3, with a weak D call TRBD2 (6 bases). V lost 4 bases, J lost 0 bases, and 18 bases lay in between. This CDR3 is built from 17 residues. Germline V lookup: CDR1 SGHDT, CDR2 YYEEEE. As DNA, the CDR3 is TGTGCCAGCAGCATGCGTGGGACTTCAGCTAGCACAGATACGCAGTATTTT. Amino acids: CASSMRGTSASTDTQYF.

J is TRBJ1-1 and V is TRBV5-1, with unresolved D. The CDR3 contains 13 residues. CDR1 SGHRS and CDR2 YFSETQ come from the germline V gene. Trimming stripped 3 bases from V and 5 bases from J, with 11 bases between. CDR3 sequence: CASSSDGGTEAFF. The CDR3 coding sequence is TGCGCCAGCAGCTCGGACGGAGGGACTGAAGCTTTCTTT. Drawing the rest from reference TRBV5-1 and TRBJ1-1, the complete variable domain is KAGVTQTPRYLIKTRGQQVTLSCSPISGHRSVSWYQQTPGQGLQFLFEYFSETQRNKGNFPGRFSGRQFSNSRSEMNVSTLELGDSALYLCASSSDGGTEAFFGQGTRLTVV.

The chain has TRBV3-1 (or the pseudogene TRBV3-2) and TRBJ2-2; 7 bases agree with TRBD1. Germline values: CDR1 LGHDT, CDR2 YNNKEL (reference sequence). This CDR3 has 16 residues. J was trimmed by 4 bases and V by 1 base; bases with no gene match: 6. The DNA of the CDR3 is TGTGCCAGCAGCCAAGGAGAGGCAGGGGGCACCGGGGAGCTGTTTTTT. Its protein is CASSQGEAGGTGELFF.

The V and J genes are TRBV9 and TRBJ2-1; 10 nucleotides agree with TRBD2. CDR1 is SGDLS and CDR2 is YYNGEE in the germline V gene. The CDR3 has 16 residues. The V and J ends lost 4 bases and 7 bases, in that order; junction bases with no gene match: 11. The CDR3 nucleotides are TGTGCCAGCAGCCCCACCCCCCTAGCGGGGGATAATGAGCAGTTCTTC. This encodes CASSPTPLAGDNEQFF.

This clone was recorded only once. The CDR3 reads CASSLREGVDEQFF. The CDR3 nucleotides are TGTGCCAGCAGCTTGAGAGAGGGGGTGGATGAGCAGTTCTTC. The chain has TRBV5-4 and TRBJ2-1; maybe TRBD1 (6 bases). CDR1 and CDR2 (germline): SGHNT, YYREEE (reference sequence). Deletions cut 1 base from V and 8 bases from J, with 13 bases between. This CDR3 has 14 amino acids.

The DNA for the CDR3 is TGTGCCAGCAGCCCGGGACGGGACATGAACACTGAAGCTTTCTTT. It encodes CASSPGRDMNTEAFF. This chain joins TRBV3-1 (or the pseudogene TRBV3-2) and TRBJ1-1; possibly TRBD1 for D (6 bases). The CDR3 contains 15 residues. CDR1 is LGHDT, CDR2 YNNKEL, per germline (reference sequence). Trimming pared 4 bases from V and 0 bases from J, leaving 12 bases between.

The rearrangement links TRBV27 to TRBJ1-1; TRBD1 agrees at 7 bases. Germline V gives CDR1 MNHEY, CDR2 SMNVEV (reference sequence). J was trimmed by 0 bases and V by 5 bases; bases with no gene match: 9. The CDR3 covers 16 residues. This CDR3 is CASSPRVGGLNTEAFF. DNA of the CDR3: TGTGCCAGCAGTCCCCGGGTAGGGGGCCTGAACACTGAAGCTTTCTTT.

The chain links TRBV7-9 to TRBJ2-7; D not certain. V dropped 7 bases and J dropped 5 bases, with 12 bases sitting between them. The CDR3 is made up of 12 amino acids. Germline V gene lookup returns CDR1 SEHNR and CDR2 FQNEAQ (reference sequence). The CDR3 region has the DNA TGTGCCAGCATGCACATCTCTGACGAGCAGTACTTC. As protein: CASMHISDEQYF.

The chain employs TRBV7-9 and TRBJ2-7; D remains ambiguous. Trimming left V 8 bases short and J 5 bases short, with 10 bases between. CDR3 length equals 11 residues. Germline assignment: CDR1 SEHNR and CDR2 FQNEAQ (reference sequence). In nucleotides, the CDR3 is TGTGCCAGCGCCTGGTCAGACGAGCAGTACTTC. Protein: CASAWSDEQYF.

The chain joins TRBV5-6 to TRBJ1-2; D is undetermined. The CDR3 contains 13 residues. Germline CDR1 SGHDT, CDR2 YYEEEE. Trimming shortened V by 2 bases and J by 5 bases, and 10 bases separated the two germline ends. Written as DNA, the CDR3 is TGTGCCAGCAGCTTTGGGCTAACTTATGGCTACACCTTC. Protein: CASSFGLTYGYTF. The full variable domain, in which reference TRBV5-6 and TRBJ1-2 provide the parts outside the CDR3, is DAGVTQSPTHLIKTRGQQVTLRCSPKSGHDTVSWYQQALGQGPQFIFQYYEEEERQRGNFPDRFSGHQFPNYSSELNVNALLLGDSALYLCASSFGLTYGYTFGSGTRLTVV.

This chain joins TRBV5-1 and TRBJ2-1, with 7 nucleotides matching TRBD2. Germline CDR1 SGHRS, CDR2 YFSETQ. J lost 3 bases, V lost 3 bases, and 6 bases had no gene match. This CDR3 is 15 amino acids long. The CDR3 reads CASSSSGVRYNEQFF. The CDR3, as DNA: TGCGCCAGCAGCTCGAGCGGGGTCCGCTACAATGAGCAGTTCTTC.

The rearrangement uses TRBV6-5 and TRBJ1-2; the D is unclear. The V end lost 6 bases, the J end lost 0 bases, and 8 bases lay between the germline ends. Germline CDR1 MNHEY, CDR2 SVGAGI. This CDR3 contains 13 residues. CDR3 nucleotide sequence: TGTGCCAGCAGCCCGGCGGCTAACTATGGCTACACCTTC. This translates into CASSPAANYGYTF.

V is TRBV7-9 and J is TRBJ1-6, with unresolved D. The CDR3 runs 14 residues. Looked up from germline, CDR1 is SEHNR and CDR2 is FQNEAQ (reference sequence). The ends were cut back, 6 bases at V and 2 bases at J, with 8 bases in the middle. CDR3 sequence reads: CASSAGAYNSPLHF. CDR3 in DNA: TGTGCCAGCAGTGCCGGGGCCTATAATTCACCCCTCCACTTT.

The rearrangement joins TRBV5-8 to TRBJ1-1; 7 bases are shared with TRBD1. The CDR3 has 13 amino acids. V shed 5 bases and J 5 bases; nucleotides not matched to a gene: 6. Germline CDR1 and CDR2: SGHTS and YDEGEE. Here the CDR3 DNA reads TGTGCCAGCAGTTTCGACAGGGTTACTGAAGCTTTCTTT. Its protein product is CASSFDRVTEAFF.

This rearrangement joins TRBV2 to TRBJ1-1; D call uncertain. The CDR3 loop spans 14 amino acids. Trimming took off 6 bases at V and 3 bases at J, with 14 bases between the two ends. Germline loops: CDR1 SNHLY, CDR2 FYNNEI. The CDR3 DNA follows: TGTGCCAGCAGATCTTTAAACAGCTACACTGAAGCTTTCTTT. Amino acid sequence: CASRSLNSYTEAFF.

The rearrangement joins TRBV18 to TRBJ1-3, with D possibly TRBD1 on 6 matching bases. Germline V gene sequence: CDR1 KGHSH, CDR2 LQKENI. Trimming shortened V by 6 bases and J by 3 bases, and 24 bases separated the two germline ends. This CDR3 region has 18 residues. CDR3 DNA: TGTGCCAGCTCCCCGAGCGCGACAGGTTCCATCCGTGGAAACACCATATATTTT. This codes for CASSPSATGSIRGNTIYF.

This clone showed up just once. The chain carries TRBV6-5 and TRBJ1-1, with D unresolved. The length of the CDR3 is 14 residues. Trimming removed 6 bases from V and 6 bases from J, with 17 bases in between. From germline, CDR1 is MNHEY and CDR2 SVGAGI. The CDR3 is CASSPQLSGSEAFF. Here the CDR3 DNA reads TGTGCCAGCAGCCCCCAGTTATCGGGGTCTGAAGCTTTCTTT.

The V call is TRBV19, the J call TRBJ2-1, with a tentative D call TRBD2 (6 bases). The CDR3 loop spans 14 amino acids. V shed 3 bases and J shed 8 bases, with 14 bases lying between them. Germline V gives CDR1 LNHDA, CDR2 SQIVND (reference sequence). CDR3 coding DNA: TGTGCCAGTAGTATTTATTACGGGGGTGATGAGCAGTTCTTC. Translation: CASSIYYGGDEQFF. Supplemented by reference TRBV19 and TRBJ2-1, the full variable domain reads DGGITQSPKYLFRKEGQNVTLSCEQNLNHDAMYWYRQDPGQGLRLIYYSQIVNDFQKGDIAEGYSVSREKKESFPLTVTSAQKNPTAFYLCASSIYYGGDEQFFGPGTRLTVL.

Here the CDR3 DNA reads TGTGCCAGCAGCGCTTACGGGGTCACGAACGAGCAGTACTTC. This encodes CASSAYGVTNEQYF. The chain couples TRBV11-2 to TRBJ2-7, with D possibly being TRBD2 (5 bases). The CDR3 has 14 residues. Germline-derived CDR1 and CDR2 are SGHAT and FQNNGV. The ends were cut back, 5 bases at V and 5 bases at J, with 16 bases in the middle.

The gene calls are TRBV9 and TRBJ1-6; the D is unclear. The CDR3 sequence is 17 residues long. Trimming took 4 bases from V and 0 from J, leaving 14 bases between them. The germline V gene encodes CDR1 SGDLS and CDR2 YYNGEE. The CDR3: CASSLPSSGSYNSPLHF. CDR3 DNA sequence: TGTGCCAGCAGCCTCCCCTCTTCGGGCTCCTATAATTCACCCCTCCACTTT. Variable domain in full (rest from reference TRBV9 and TRBJ1-6): DSGVTQTPKHLITATGQRVTLRCSPRSGDLSVYWYQQSLDQGLQFLIQYYNGEERAKGNILERFSAQQFPDLHSELNLSSLELGDSALYFCASSLPSSGSYNSPLHFGNGTRLTVT.

The chain uses TRBV6-5 and TRBJ1-3; no clear D. The germline CDR1 and CDR2 sequences are MNHEY and SVGAGI. The CDR3 spans 15 residues. Trimming cost V 6 bases and J 0 bases, with 12 bases left between them. This chain's CDR3 is CASRLGGNSGNTIYF. CDR3 in DNA: TGTGCCAGCAGGCTCGGAGGAAACTCTGGAAACACCATATATTTT.

This clone was seen once. The rearrangement joins TRBV11-2 to TRBJ2-7; a possible D gene is TRBD1 (5 bases). CDR1 is SGHAT and CDR2 is FQNNGV in the germline V gene. V lost 4 bases and J 1 base, leaving 11 bases between the germline ends. CDR3 length: 14 amino acids. CDR3 bases: TGTGCCAGCAGCTCGCCGACAGCTTCCTACGAGCAGTACTTC. Translation gives CASSSPTASYEQYF.

The rearrangement links TRBV5-5 to TRBJ2-7; D gene ambiguous. The CDR3 loop spans 15 amino acids. Trimming left V 3 bases short and J 2 bases short, with 15 bases between. Per the germline V gene, CDR1 is SGHKS and CDR2 is YYEKEE (reference sequence). The DNA for the CDR3 is TGTGCCAGCAGCTATGGCCCATCACAGACCTACGAGCAGTACTTC. This sequence encodes CASSYGPSQTYEQYF.

The chain carries TRBV10-3 and TRBJ1-5, with TRBD1 as a possible D gene (5 bases). The germline V and J ends were trimmed by 10 bases and 0 bases, with 13 bases remaining between them. The CDR3 spans 14 residues. The V gene's germline CDR1 is ENHRY and CDR2 SYGVKD. The DNA for the CDR3 is TGTGCCACGCGGGACGGAAATAGCAATCAGCCCCAGCATTTT. The encoded protein is CATRDGNSNQPQHF.

This clone was counted only a few times. The chain has TRBV3-1 (or the pseudogene TRBV3-2) and TRBJ1-1; D is perhaps TRBD1 (6 bases). The CDR3 length is 16 residues. The germline gives CDR1 LGHDT, CDR2 YNNKEL (reference sequence). The germline V and J ends were trimmed by 0 bases and 0 bases, with 11 bases remaining between them. CDR3 sequence: CASSQDWDTLNTEAFF. For the CDR3, the DNA is TGTGCCAGCAGCCAAGATTGGGACACTTTGAACACTGAAGCTTTCTTT.

To note about this clone: One end of the junction fails to match germline, which may point to a read error. The V call is TRBV6-6, the J call TRBJ2-5; D possibly matches TRBD1 or TRBD2 (5 bases each). Germline loops: CDR1 MNHNY, CDR2 SVGAGI (reference sequence). This CDR3 contains 15 residues. DNA for the CDR3: TGTGCCAGCAGTAACTCGGGGCGAAGCCAAGAGACCCAGTACTTC. Translated: CASSNSGRSQETQYF.